The 11 T cell receptor beta chains below come from one sample, sequenced in a study of technical replicates of blood from several donors. Measured with immunoSEQ multiplex PCR; TCRdb has only the in-frame clones, and not every one. This table holds some 79,000 clones, approximately 94% found once. Sequencing input: T cells isolated from PBMCs. All receptors derive from a human donor in good health.

This clone appeared a single time. The chain uses TRBV12-5 and TRBJ1-5; TRBD1 aligns across 8 bases. The CDR3 has 16 amino acids. Germline CDR1 and CDR2: LGHNT and FRNRAP. Trimming took 3 bases from V and 2 from J; bases not matched to a gene: 6. The DNA of the CDR3 is TGTGCTAGTGGTTTCCGGGGACAGGACGGCAATCAGCCCCAGCATTTT. Protein: CASGFRGQDGNQPQHF. Full variable domain (rest looked up from reference TRBV12-5 and TRBJ1-5): DARVTQTPRHKVTEMGQEVTMRCQPILGHNTVFWYRQTMMQGLELLAYFRNRAPLDDSGMPKDRFSAEMPDATLATLKIQPSEPRDSAVYFCASGFRGQDGNQPQHFGDGTRLSIL.

The V and J genes are TRBV7-2 and TRBJ2-3; the D gene is possibly TRBD2 (5 bases). Between the trimmed V and J ends, which lost 5 bases and 1 base, there was a span of 16 bases. CDR1 and CDR2 (germline): SGHTA, FQGNSA. The CDR3 totals 16 residues. Here the CDR3 reads CASSPIWGAGTDTQYF. CDR3 nucleotide sequence: TGTGCCAGCAGCCCTATTTGGGGAGCTGGCACAGATACGCAGTATTTT.

The chain joins TRBV6-5 to TRBJ1-6; unclear D gene. Germline-derived CDR1 and CDR2 are MNHEY and SVGAGI. This CDR3 comprises 14 residues. With 0 bases removed from V and 6 bases from J, the gap between germline ends came to 6 bases. The CDR3 coding sequence is TGTGCCAGCAGTTACTCAGGAGCTAATTCACCCCTCCACTTT. The encoded protein is CASSYSGANSPLHF.

DNA for the CDR3: TGCAGTGCTGACAGGGGCCACGAGCAGTACTTC. Residues: CSADRGHEQYF. The chain links TRBV20-1 to TRBJ2-7; 8 bases align to TRBD1. CDR1 and CDR2 (germline): DFQATT, SNEGSKA (reference sequence). This CDR3 contains 11 residues. V dropped 5 bases and J dropped 5; count of bases not matched to a gene: 2.

The rearrangement links TRBV4-1 to TRBJ2-1, with D unresolved. Germline CDR1 is MGHRA and CDR2 is YSYEKL. The length of the CDR3 is 14 residues. V dropped 1 base and J dropped 5 bases, with 9 bases sitting between them. CDR3 sequence: CASSQGHRDNEQFF. Here the CDR3 DNA reads TGCGCCAGCAGCCAAGGGCACCGGGACAATGAGCAGTTCTTC.

The V gene is TRBV9, the J gene TRBJ2-1; TRBD2 agrees at 11 bases. The CDR3 has 16 amino acids. Trimming removed 4 bases from V and 6 bases from J; junction bases left unmatched: 9. CDR1 is SGDLS, CDR2 YYNGEE, per germline. This chain's CDR3 is CASSPRGLAGGNEQFF. The CDR3 DNA sequence: TGTGCCAGCAGCCCGAGGGGGCTAGCGGGGGGCAATGAGCAGTTCTTC.

This clone was detected once. In DNA form, the CDR3 reads TGTGCCAGCAGCTTCCATGAGAGCAATCAGCCCCAGCATTTT. It specifies CASSFHESNQPQHF. V and J are TRBV7-9 and TRBJ1-5, with D unclear. Trimming took 3 bases from V and 1 from J, leaving 7 bases between them. CDR3 length: 14 amino acids. CDR1 SEHNR and CDR2 FQNEAQ come from the germline V gene (reference sequence).

CDR3 residues: CASSRQGETKNIQYF. The CDR3 bases are TGTGCCAGCAGTAGGCAGGGGGAAACCAAAAACATTCAGTACTTC. The rearrangement uses TRBV2 and TRBJ2-4; 7 bases fit TRBD1. J lost 2 bases, V lost 5 bases, and 6 bases had no gene match. CDR3 length equals 15 residues. Looked up from germline, CDR1 is SNHLY and CDR2 is FYNNEI. The whole variable domain, remainder taken from reference TRBV2 and TRBJ2-4, is EPEVTQTPSHQVTQMGQEVILRCVPISNHLYFYWYRQILGQKVEFLVSFYNNEISEKSEIFDDQFSVERPDGSNFTLKIRSTKLEDSAMYFCASSRQGETKNIQYFGAGTRLSVL.

This chain connects TRBV4-1 to TRBJ2-1; the match to TRBD2 covers 8 bases. The germline gives CDR1 MGHRA, CDR2 YSYEKL. This CDR3 spans 16 amino acids. V lost 2 bases to trimming and J lost 1 base; unmatched junction nucleotides: 4. The DNA of the CDR3 is TGCGCCAGCAGCCAACTACTAGCGGTGTCCTACAATGAGCAGTTCTTC. Translated: CASSQLLAVSYNEQFF.

This chain joins TRBV2 and TRBJ1-5, with 11 positions matching TRBD1. The CDR3 spans 16 residues. Looked up from germline, CDR1 is SNHLY and CDR2 is FYNNEI. Trimming cost V 7 bases and J 6 bases; bases outside gene matches: 11. The chain's CDR3 is CASTPLDRGRGQPQHF. As DNA, the CDR3 is TGTGCCAGCACCCCCTTGGACAGGGGGCGCGGTCAGCCCCAGCATTTT.

The chain combines TRBV2 with TRBJ1-1, with D possibly matching TRBD1 (6 bases). The V end was cut by 2 bases, the J end by 0 bases, with 7 bases between. Germline V gene lookup returns CDR1 SNHLY and CDR2 FYNNEI. The CDR3 loop spans 14 amino acids. The CDR3 reads CASSERTVNTEAFF. The CDR3 DNA sequence: TGTGCCAGCAGTGAAAGGACAGTGAACACTGAAGCTTTCTTT.